The source of this T cell receptor beta chain is a study of T-cell memory formation after mild COVID-19. One entry per CDR3 protein, called by TCRdb with MiXCR from the 5' RACE reads. The repertoire has over 350,000 distinct CDR3 sequences, roughly 15% of them found once; the top ten carry about a fifth. Ten or more counts support this clonotype. Its target is not known. General observations from the study: Memory cells collected pre-infection included some clones that later responded, suggesting cross-reactive memory joined. The study found balanced CD4/CD8 in clones contracting day 15 to 85 and a CD4+ lean in later expanders. CD4+ clones that contracted lay mainly in CM and EM; CD8+ ones lay in EMRA.

The sequencing sample was made of PBMCs or a T cell subset sorted from them (not recorded which). This receptor was obtained from a man aged 18-30 years who had mild COVID-19 (a few samples of this study predate the infection). Cell type and time point are not known.

The CDR3 DNA sequence: TGTGCCAGCAGCTCCACGGGTGGAGATACGCAGTATTTT. Translated, it gives CASSSTGGDTQYF. This chain uses TRBV7-3 with TRBJ2-3; D not resolved. Germline V gives CDR1 SGHTA, CDR2 FQGTGA. The CDR3 consists of 13 residues. V lost 4 bases to trimming and J lost 5 bases, with 10 bases between them.